These 15 T cell receptor beta chains were sequenced from one sample in a study of a mutant IDH1 vaccine in newly diagnosed glioma. Documented time point: week 35, safety follow-up. The study gave 300 ug of mutant IDH1 20-mer peptide per vaccine dose, with topical imiquimod. Libraries were prepared by immunoSEQ multiplex PCR; TCRdb keeps only in-frame clonotypes and omits some of them. The top ten hold around 7% of the sample, which has 30,000 to 40,000 clones, 82% seen once. Their target antigens are unknown. The sequences come from PBMCs, collected from a glioma patient whose treatment included an IDH1 peptide vaccine. The source is a woman aged 18-35 years with glioma.

This chain links TRBV30 with TRBJ2-1; a possible D gene is TRBD1 (5 bases). The CDR3 totals 13 residues. Trimming took off 2 bases at V and 8 bases at J, with 13 bases between the two ends. The V gene's germline CDR1 is GTSNPN and CDR2 SVGIG (reference sequence). The CDR3 DNA is TGTGCCTGGAGTAGTGGGGCCGGCGATGAGCAGTTCTTC. It yields the protein CAWSSGAGDEQFF. The variable domain in full, completed from reference TRBV30 and TRBJ2-1, reads SQTIHQWPATLVQPVGSPLSLECTVEGTSNPNLYWYRQAAGRGLQLLFYSVGIGQISSEVPQNLSASRPQDRQFILSSKKLLLSDSGFYLCAWSSGAGDEQFFGPGTRLTVL.

In its sample, this clone was seen once. The chain employs TRBV5-4 and TRBJ2-7, with 11 bases identical to TRBD1. CDR1 is SGHNT, CDR2 YYREEE, per germline (reference sequence). The CDR3 length is 14 residues. V trimming: 4 bases; J trimming: 7 bases; junction bases outside the gene matches: 7. The CDR3: CASSPQGTGGEQYF. CDR3 DNA sequence: TGTGCCAGCAGCCCCCAGGGGACAGGGGGAGAGCAGTACTTC. Full variable domain (remainder filled in from reference TRBV5-4 and TRBJ2-7): ETGVTQSPTHLIKTRGQQVTLRCSSQSGHNTVSWYQQALGQGPQFIFQYYREEENGRGNFPPRFSGLQFPNYSSELNVNALELDDSALYLCASSPQGTGGEQYFGPGTRLTVT.

The J gene is TRBJ2-5, the V gene TRBV19; the match to TRBD2 covers 9 bases. CDR3 length equals 13 residues. Looked up from germline, CDR1 is LNHDA and CDR2 is SQIVND (reference sequence). Trimming at V came to 10 bases and at J to 4 bases, leaving 7 bases not matched to a gene. This CDR3 reads CATRVAGVETQYF. The CDR3, as DNA: TGTGCCACTCGAGTAGCGGGAGTAGAGACCCAGTACTTC.

This clone appeared a few times. The chain recombines TRBV6-1 with TRBJ1-1; D uncertain. This CDR3 contains 11 residues. The germline V and J ends were trimmed by 5 bases and 7 bases, with 8 bases remaining between them. Germline lookup yields CDR1 MNHNS and CDR2 SASEGT. DNA of the CDR3: TGTGCCAGCAGTTGGCCGAGTGAAGCTTTCTTT. Residues: CASSWPSEAFF.

This sequence joins TRBV5-1 and TRBJ2-3; 10 nucleotides line up with TRBD2. The CDR3 consists of 15 residues. Germline V gene data show CDR1 as SGHRS and CDR2 as YFSETQ. The J segment lost 6 bases and the V segment lost 4 bases, leaving 8 bases of the junction unmatched. The CDR3 protein is CASSPPSGSGDTQYF. In nucleotides, the CDR3 is TGCGCCAGCAGCCCACCTAGCGGGAGTGGCGATACGCAGTATTTT. The entire variable domain, with the rest obtained from reference TRBV5-1 and TRBJ2-3, is as follows: KAGVTQTPRYLIKTRGQQVTLSCSPISGHRSVSWYQQTPGQGLQFLFEYFSETQRNKGNFPGRFSGRQFSNSRSEMNVSTLELGDSALYLCASSPPSGSGDTQYFGPGTRLTVL.

The V call is TRBV30, the J call TRBJ2-7; the D gene is possibly TRBD1 (6 bases). V lost 1 base and J 9 bases, leaving 22 bases between the germline ends. The CDR3 has 15 residues. The germline CDR1 and CDR2 sequences are GTSNPN and SVGIG (reference sequence). CDR3 protein: CAWSAGQDNRQRQYF. CDR3 bases: TGTGCCTGGAGTGCGGGACAAGATAATCGACAGCGGCAGTACTTC.

This chain joins TRBV5-8 and TRBJ1-5; unclear D gene. Trimming shortened V by 4 bases and J by 6 bases, and 5 bases separated the two germline ends. Germline V gives CDR1 SGHTS, CDR2 YDEGEE. The CDR3 runs 11 residues. DNA for the CDR3: TGTGCCAGCAGCGAGGGTCAGCCCCAGCATTTT. This translates into CASSEGQPQHF.

The V gene is TRBV5-4, the J gene TRBJ2-1; D remains unclear. Germline loops: CDR1 SGHNT, CDR2 YYREEE (reference sequence). Trimming took off 4 bases at V and 9 bases at J, with 8 bases between the two ends. The CDR3 runs 11 residues. CDR3 amino acids: CASSGVGEQFF. The CDR3 DNA follows: TGTGCCAGCAGCGGGGTGGGTGAGCAGTTCTTC.

The chain couples TRBV6-6 to TRBJ1-2; D is possibly TRBD1 (5 bases). Between the trimmed V and J ends, which lost 8 bases and 7 bases, there was a span of 14 bases. In germline, CDR1 is MNHNY, CDR2 SVGAGI (reference sequence). The CDR3 contains 12 residues. The chain's CDR3 is CASRLDTGGYTF. The CDR3 bases are TGTGCCAGCCGATTGGACACCGGTGGCTACACCTTC.

CDR3: CASSRTGGEAFF. CDR3 nucleotides: TGTGCCAGCAGCCGGACAGGAGGGGAAGCTTTCTTT. This sequence joins TRBV7-9 and TRBJ1-1, with 7 bases that match TRBD1. Germline CDR1 and CDR2: SEHNR and FQNEAQ (reference sequence). The V gene end was trimmed by 5 bases and the J gene end by 8 bases; junction bases not matched to a gene: 5. The CDR3 runs 12 residues.

The V gene is TRBV18, the J gene TRBJ1-2, with D perhaps TRBD1 (5 bases). This CDR3 comprises 16 residues. The V gene lost 3 bases and the J gene lost 6 bases, with 20 bases spanning the gap. CDR1 and CDR2 from the germline V gene are KGHSH and LQKENI. CDR3 bases: TGTGCCAGCTCACCTCAAACGGGAGGGACGGAGCATGGCTACACCTTC. Its protein is CASSPQTGGTEHGYTF.

This chain connects TRBV7-9 to TRBJ1-4; D may be TRBD1 (5 bases). This CDR3 is built from 14 residues. Germline CDR1 is SEHNR and CDR2 is FQNEAQ (reference sequence). Trimming removed 4 bases from V and 4 bases from J, with 10 bases in between. The CDR3 is CASSSTGVNEKLFF. In DNA form, the CDR3 reads TGTGCCAGCAGCTCAACGGGGGTTAATGAAAAACTGTTTTTT.

The chain couples TRBV10-3 to TRBJ2-1; TRBD2 agrees at 14 bases. The CDR3 runs 13 residues. CDR1 and CDR2 from the germline V gene are ENHRY and SYGVKD. V gave up 10 bases and J gave up 7 bases; unmatched junction bases: 3. The CDR3 nucleotides read TGTGCCACCGGGACTAGCGGGGGAAATGAGCAGTTCTTC. Its translation: CATGTSGGNEQFF.

J is TRBJ2-1 and V is TRBV7-9; no definite D call. With 5 bases removed from V and 2 bases from J, the gap between germline ends came to 19 bases. In germline, CDR1 is SEHNR, CDR2 FQNEAQ (reference sequence). The CDR3 extends over 17 amino acids. CDR3 nucleotides: TGTGCCAGCAGCCCCCTTAGGGAAGCGCCAACCTACAATGAGCAGTTCTTC. Amino acid sequence: CASSPLREAPTYNEQFF.

The chain has TRBV4-3 and TRBJ2-7, with no clear D. The germline V gene has CDR1 LGHNA and CDR2 YSLEER. With 4 bases removed from V and 1 base from J, the gap between germline ends came to 20 bases. The CDR3 runs to 17 residues. The CDR3 loop reads CASSRKLGGRPSYEQYF. Here the CDR3 DNA reads TGCGCCAGCAGCCGCAAACTGGGCGGCAGGCCTTCCTACGAGCAGTACTTC.